This TCR beta chain was sequenced during a study of T cell repertoires in cytomegalovirus infection. Looking at the study overall: Carrying CMV and the relevant HLA type showed in public TCR beta signatures.

Note on this clonotype: Its antigen is undetermined.

TCRdb reanalysed the reads using MiXCR and keeps one entry per CDR3 protein. The repertoire holds 200,000 or so distinct CDR3 sequences, with roughly a fifth as singletons. CDR3 size: 16 residues. Trimming left V 6 bases short and J 0 bases short, with 17 bases between. Study-wide results and caveats: HLA-C-restricted CMV-specific TCR beta clonotypes prevailed in the ex vivo response.

V usage is TRBV12-3 or TRBV12-4 and J usage is TRBJ1-1, with D possibly TRBD1 on 6 matching bases. Source material: PBMCs. The sequence came from a human donor in good health (CMV status not recorded). Some clones in this sample may be carry-over from other donors' samples. This CDR3 reads CASRSRGGLVNTEAFF. CDR3 nucleotide sequence: TGTGCCAGCAGGTCCAGGGGAGGATTAGTGAACACTGAAGCTTTCTTT.